This T cell receptor (beta chain) came from a study of cytomegalovirus exposure and HLA in healthy donors. Only in-frame clones appear in the TCRdb table, and some are missing; sequencing was by immunoSEQ multiplex PCR. The sample has over 150,000 clones, about 82% seen once. Germline lookup yields CDR1 SNHLY and CDR2 FYNNEI. V lost 1 base, J lost 1 base, and 16 bases lay in between. CDR3 length equals 17 residues. J is TRBJ1-1 and V is TRBV2; the D gene is possibly TRBD1 (5 bases). Sequencing was carried out using PBMCs. This receptor was obtained from a human donor in good health. This CDR3 reads CASSEVIRGKGNTEAFF. The CDR3 DNA reads as TGTGCCAGCAGTGAAGTAATTAGGGGAAAAGGGAACACTGAAGCTTTCTTT.